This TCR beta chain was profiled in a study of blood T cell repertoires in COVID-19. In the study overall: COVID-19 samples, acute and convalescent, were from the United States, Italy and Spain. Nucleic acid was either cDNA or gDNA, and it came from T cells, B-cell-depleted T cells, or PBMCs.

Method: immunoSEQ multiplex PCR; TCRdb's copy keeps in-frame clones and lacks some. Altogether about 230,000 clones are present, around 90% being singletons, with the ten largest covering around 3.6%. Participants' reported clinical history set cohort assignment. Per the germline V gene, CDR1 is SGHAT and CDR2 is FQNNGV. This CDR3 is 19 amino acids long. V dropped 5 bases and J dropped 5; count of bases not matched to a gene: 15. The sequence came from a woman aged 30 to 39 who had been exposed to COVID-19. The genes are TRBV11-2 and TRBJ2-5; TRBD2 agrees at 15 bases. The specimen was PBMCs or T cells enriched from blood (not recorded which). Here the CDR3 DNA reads TGTGCCAGCAGCCCCGGGACTAGCGGGAGGCCCTCAATGGGGGAGACCCAGTACTTC. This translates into CASSPGTSGRPSMGETQYF.